A single sample gave rise to the 17 T cell receptor beta chains below, sequenced in a study of shared clonotypes between healthy human individuals (dated by TCRdb to 2019 to 2021). To prepare the library, the immunoSEQ multiplex PCR assay was applied. TCRdb holds this immuneACCESS table with in-frame rearrangements only. Some clones are missing; in checked studies, unresolved V genes explain under half, and the rest has no known cause. For this sample the table gives about 2.3 million clones, of which 80% to 95% were detected only once. Of the sample, around 0.4% is held by the ten largest clones. Material: naive CD4+ T cells from PBMCs. This specimen's cell subset or site label, per the study, means: CD45RA+ positively selected. These TCRs come from a man younger than 30 in good health. Some clones in this sample may be carry-over from other donors' samples.

The DNA for the CDR3 is TGTGCCAGCAGACTACCGGGCCGCCGAGGGGGTGAGCAGTTCTTC. Translating it yields CASRLPGRRGGEQFF. This sequence joins TRBV11-2 and TRBJ2-1; possible D gene TRBD1, 6 bases. CDR1 is SGHAT, CDR2 FQNNGV, per germline. V shed 6 bases and J shed 9 bases, with 21 bases lying between them. The CDR3 is made up of 15 amino acids.

The chain has TRBV7-3 and TRBJ2-2, with D possibly being TRBD1 (6 bases). CDR3 length: 16 amino acids. Germline V gives CDR1 SGHTA, CDR2 FQGTGA. With 5 bases removed from V and 0 bases from J, the gap between germline ends came to 13 bases. This CDR3 reads CASSPTGPANTGELFF. In DNA, the CDR3 is TGTGCCAGCAGCCCCACAGGGCCCGCGAACACCGGGGAGCTGTTTTTT. Drawing the rest from reference TRBV7-3 and TRBJ2-2, the complete variable domain is GAGVSQTPSNKVTEKGKYVELRCDPISGHTALYWYRQSLGQGPEFLIYFQGTGAADDSGLPNDRFFAVRPEGSVSTLKIQRTERGDSAVYLCASSPTGPANTGELFFGEGSRLTVL.

V gene TRBV4-1 combines with J gene TRBJ1-3; no firm D call. This CDR3 comprises 16 residues. CDR1 is MGHRA, CDR2 YSYEKL, per germline. Trimming cost V 1 base and J 0 bases, with 10 bases left between them. The CDR3 DNA sequence: TGCGCCAGCAGCCAAGGAACGTTCCACTCTGGAAACACCATATATTTT. Translated: CASSQGTFHSGNTIYF.

The chain uses TRBV4-1 and TRBJ2-3, with D possibly being TRBD1 (6 bases). Trimming removed 4 bases at V and 4 bases at J, with 9 bases between. CDR3 length: 13 residues. Germline CDR1 reads MGHRA; CDR2 reads YSYEKL. The chain's CDR3 is CASSLGQSDTQYF. As DNA, the CDR3 is TGCGCCAGCAGCCTCGGACAGTCAGATACGCAGTATTTT.

The gene calls are TRBV5-1 and TRBJ2-7, with D unclear. The CDR3 loop spans 12 amino acids. Germline V gene sequence: CDR1 SGHRS, CDR2 YFSETQ. V dropped 4 bases and J dropped 5 bases, with 10 bases sitting between them. CDR3 nucleotide sequence: TGCGCCAGCAGCCGAGGCGGTGACGAGCAGTACTTC. It encodes CASSRGGDEQYF.

The gene calls are TRBV5-1 and TRBJ2-5; TRBD1 matches 7 bases. J lost 2 bases, V lost 3 bases, and 4 bases had no gene match. CDR3 length: 14 residues. The germline V gene encodes CDR1 SGHRS and CDR2 YFSETQ. CDR3 in amino acids: CASSYTGDQETQYF. The CDR3 coding sequence is TGCGCCAGCAGCTACACAGGGGATCAAGAGACCCAGTACTTC.

This clone has a handful of counts. V gene TRBV2 combines with J gene TRBJ1-5; D not resolved. V was shortened by 10 bases and J by 0 bases, with 7 bases between the two germline ends. CDR1 SNHLY and CDR2 FYNNEI come from the germline V gene. This CDR3 region has 12 residues. CDR3 coding DNA: TGTGCCACCGGCGATAGCAATCAGCCCCAGCATTTT. It translates to CATGDSNQPQHF.

V gene TRBV25-1 combines with J gene TRBJ2-5, with 9 nucleotides matching TRBD1. Germline V CDR1 and CDR2: MGHDK, SYGVNS. Trimming removed 9 bases from V and 4 bases from J; junction bases left unmatched: 6. This CDR3 spans 13 amino acids. CDR3 coding DNA: TGTGCCAGTTCACAGGGGGCGAGAGAGACCCAGTACTTC. Its translation: CASSQGARETQYF.

The chain joins TRBV7-6 to TRBJ2-3; no definite D call. Germline values: CDR1 SGHVS, CDR2 FNYEAQ. The CDR3 extends over 14 amino acids. Trimming removed 5 bases at V and 0 bases at J, with 9 bases between. CDR3 nucleotides: TGTGCCAGCAGCGCAATCATAAGCACAGATACGCAGTATTTT. Translation: CASSAIISTDTQYF.

In the case of this clone: Other DNA sequences from this sample encode an identical CDR3 as well. V usage is TRBV27 and J usage is TRBJ2-2; no firm D call. Germline CDR1 reads MNHEY; CDR2 reads SMNVEV (reference sequence). V lost 3 bases and J 5 bases, leaving 4 bases between the germline ends. CDR3 length: 12 amino acids. CDR3: CASSLGTGELFF. CDR3 nucleotide sequence: TGTGCCAGCAGTTTGGGGACCGGGGAGCTGTTTTTT.

A remark on this clone: Other DNA sequences in the same sample also yield this CDR3. V is TRBV7-3 and J is TRBJ2-5, with 7 bases aligning to TRBD1. CDR1 is SGHTA and CDR2 is FQGTGA in the germline V gene. The CDR3 has 14 residues. Trimming at V came to 3 bases and at J to 1 base, leaving 2 bases not matched to a gene. CDR3 nucleotide sequence: TGTGCCAGCAGCTTGACAGGGATCCAAGAGACCCAGTACTTC. Encoded protein: CASSLTGIQETQYF.

This clone was observed a single time. The chain recombines TRBV15 with TRBJ2-7; 7 nucleotides match TRBD1. The CDR3 covers 14 residues. V lost 5 bases to trimming and J lost 1 base; unmatched junction nucleotides: 5. Germline V gives CDR1 LNHNV, CDR2 YYDKDF (reference sequence). CDR3 bases: TGTGCCACCAGCGCTCGCAGGGGGTCCTACGAGCAGTACTTC. Its protein is CATSARRGSYEQYF.

V gene TRBV4-2 combines with J gene TRBJ2-3, with unresolved D. Germline-derived CDR1 and CDR2 are LGHNA and YNFKEQ. V lost 1 base and J lost 5, with 13 bases in between. The CDR3 consists of 15 residues. The CDR3 loop reads CASSQAAGPGDTQYF. The CDR3, as DNA: TGTGCCAGCAGCCAAGCTGCCGGGCCGGGAGATACGCAGTATTTT.

This sequence joins TRBV7-9 and TRBJ1-5, with unresolved D. This CDR3 has 13 residues. V lost 6 bases and J lost 6, with 12 bases in between. Germline CDR1 and CDR2: SEHNR and FQNEAQ (reference sequence). CDR3 region: CASRAFSGQPQHF. The CDR3 DNA is TGTGCCAGCAGGGCGTTTTCGGGTCAGCCCCAGCATTTT.

The chain is built from TRBV5-1 and TRBJ2-5, with D perhaps matching TRBD2 (5 bases). This CDR3 contains 14 residues. The germline gives CDR1 SGHRS, CDR2 YFSETQ. V lost 4 bases to trimming and J lost 5 bases, with 15 bases between them. The CDR3 DNA follows: TGCGCCAGCAGCCCGGGATTCCCTGGGGAGACCCAGTACTTC. Protein: CASSPGFPGETQYF.

This chain connects TRBV30 to TRBJ1-6; no clear D. The CDR3 loop spans 13 amino acids. Germline V CDR1 and CDR2: GTSNPN, SVGIG (reference sequence). Trimming left V 1 base short and J 14 bases short, with 15 bases between. The CDR3 DNA follows: TGTGCCTGGAGTGAATCCGATCTGAAGGCCCTCCACTTT. Amino acid sequence: CAWSESDLKALHF.

A note on this clone: The same CDR3 is also encoded by other DNA sequences in this sample. CDR3 DNA: TGTGCCACCAGCAGAGAGGGCGGACCTGGAAACACCATATATTTT. It encodes CATSREGGPGNTIYF. V usage is TRBV15 and J usage is TRBJ1-3; D is unclear. This CDR3 contains 15 residues. V gave up 0 bases and J gave up 2 bases, with 8 bases separating them. Germline V gene data show CDR1 as LNHNV and CDR2 as YYDKDF (reference sequence).